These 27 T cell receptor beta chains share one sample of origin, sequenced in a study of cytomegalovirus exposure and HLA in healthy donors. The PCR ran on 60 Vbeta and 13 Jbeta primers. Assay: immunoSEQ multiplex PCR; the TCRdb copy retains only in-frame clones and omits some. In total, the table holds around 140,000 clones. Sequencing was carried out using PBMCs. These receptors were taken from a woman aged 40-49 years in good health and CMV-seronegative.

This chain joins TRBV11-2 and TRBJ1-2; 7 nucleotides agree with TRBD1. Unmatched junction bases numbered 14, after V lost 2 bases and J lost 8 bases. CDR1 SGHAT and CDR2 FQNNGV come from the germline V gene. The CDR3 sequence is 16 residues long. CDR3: CASSLQAANRGGGYTF. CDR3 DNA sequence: TGTGCCAGCAGCTTACAAGCAGCCAACAGGGGAGGAGGCTACACCTTC.

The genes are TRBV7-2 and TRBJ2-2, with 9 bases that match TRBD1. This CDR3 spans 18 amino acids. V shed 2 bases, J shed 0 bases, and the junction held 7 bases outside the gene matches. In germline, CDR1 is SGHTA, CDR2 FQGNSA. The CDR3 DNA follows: TGTGCCAGCAGCTTAAGCATTACAGGGGGCGCGAACACCGGGGAGCTGTTTTTT. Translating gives CASSLSITGGANTGELFF.

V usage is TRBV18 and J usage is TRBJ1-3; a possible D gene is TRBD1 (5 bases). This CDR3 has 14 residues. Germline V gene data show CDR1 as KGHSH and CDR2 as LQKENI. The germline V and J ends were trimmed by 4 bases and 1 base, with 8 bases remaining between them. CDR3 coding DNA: TGTGCCAGCTCACTTCAGGGTTCTGGAAACACCATATATTTT. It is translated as CASSLQGSGNTIYF.

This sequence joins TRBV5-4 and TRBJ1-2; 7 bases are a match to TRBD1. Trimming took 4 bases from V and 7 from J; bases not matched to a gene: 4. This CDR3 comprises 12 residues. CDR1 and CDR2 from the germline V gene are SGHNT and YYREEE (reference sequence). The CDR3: CASSGRTGGYTF. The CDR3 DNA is TGTGCCAGCAGCGGGAGGACAGGTGGCTACACCTTC.

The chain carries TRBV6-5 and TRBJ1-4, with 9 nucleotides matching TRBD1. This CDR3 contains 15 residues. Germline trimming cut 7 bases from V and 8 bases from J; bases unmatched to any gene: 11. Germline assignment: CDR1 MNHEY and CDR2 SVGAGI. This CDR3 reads CASTRGTGTGEKLFF. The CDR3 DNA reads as TGTGCCAGCACACGAGGCACCGGGACAGGGGAAAAACTGTTTTTT.

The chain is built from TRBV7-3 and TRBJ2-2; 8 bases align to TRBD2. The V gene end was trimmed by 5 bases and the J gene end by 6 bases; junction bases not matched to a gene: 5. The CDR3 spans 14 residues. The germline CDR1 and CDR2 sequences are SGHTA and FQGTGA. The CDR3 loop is CASSARGGAGELFF. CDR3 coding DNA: TGTGCCAGCAGCGCCCGGGGGGGGGCCGGGGAGCTGTTTTTT.

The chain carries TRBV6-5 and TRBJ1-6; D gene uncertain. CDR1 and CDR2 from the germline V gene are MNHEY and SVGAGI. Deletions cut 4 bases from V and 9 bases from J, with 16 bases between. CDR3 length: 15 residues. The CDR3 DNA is TGTGCCAGCAGTTCCGGGGATTATCGGGCTTCACCCCTCCACTTT. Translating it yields CASSSGDYRASPLHF.

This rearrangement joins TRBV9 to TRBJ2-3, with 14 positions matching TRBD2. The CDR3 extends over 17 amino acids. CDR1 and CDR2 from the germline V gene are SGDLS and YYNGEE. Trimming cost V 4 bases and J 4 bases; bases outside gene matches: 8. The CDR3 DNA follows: TGTGCCAGCAGCCAAACCCGACTAGCGGGGGGGGCAGATACGCAGTATTTT. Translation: CASSQTRLAGGADTQYF.

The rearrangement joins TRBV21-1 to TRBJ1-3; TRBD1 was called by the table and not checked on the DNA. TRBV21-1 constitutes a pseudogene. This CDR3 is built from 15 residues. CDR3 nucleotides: TGTGCCAGCAGCAAAGCGCTGGGGCAAGGAAACACCATATATTTT. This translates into CASSKALGQGNTIYF.

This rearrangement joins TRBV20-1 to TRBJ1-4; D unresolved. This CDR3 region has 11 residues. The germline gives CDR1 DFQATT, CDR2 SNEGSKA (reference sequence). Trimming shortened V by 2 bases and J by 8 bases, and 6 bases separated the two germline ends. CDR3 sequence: CSARQAEKLFF. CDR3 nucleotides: TGCAGTGCTAGACAGGCCGAAAAACTGTTTTTT.

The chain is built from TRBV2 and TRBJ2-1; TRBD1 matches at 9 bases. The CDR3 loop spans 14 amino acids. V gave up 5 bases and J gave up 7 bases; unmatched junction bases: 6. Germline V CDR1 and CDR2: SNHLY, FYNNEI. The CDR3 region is CASSRGQGTNEQFF. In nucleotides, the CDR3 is TGTGCCAGCAGTCGCGGACAGGGGACTAATGAGCAGTTCTTC. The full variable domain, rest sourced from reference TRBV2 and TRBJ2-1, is EPEVTQTPSHQVTQMGQEVILRCVPISNHLYFYWYRQILGQKVEFLVSFYNNEISEKSEIFDDQFSVERPDGSNFTLKIRSTKLEDSAMYFCASSRGQGTNEQFFGPGTRLTVL.

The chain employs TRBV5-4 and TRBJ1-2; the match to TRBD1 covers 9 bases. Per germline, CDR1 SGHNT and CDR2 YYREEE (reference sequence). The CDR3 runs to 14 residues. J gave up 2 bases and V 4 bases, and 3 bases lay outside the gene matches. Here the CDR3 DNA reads TGTGCCAGCAGCCCCGGGACAGGGAACTATGGCTACACCTTC. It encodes CASSPGTGNYGYTF.

CDR3 loop: CASTRTGGGEKLFF. The CDR3 DNA follows: TGTGCCAGCACCAGGACAGGGGGTGGTGAAAAACTGTTTTTT. The chain couples TRBV5-6 to TRBJ1-4; 10 bases map to TRBD1. Trimming at V came to 6 bases and at J to 7 bases, leaving 6 bases not matched to a gene. In germline, CDR1 is SGHDT, CDR2 YYEEEE. This CDR3 spans 14 amino acids.

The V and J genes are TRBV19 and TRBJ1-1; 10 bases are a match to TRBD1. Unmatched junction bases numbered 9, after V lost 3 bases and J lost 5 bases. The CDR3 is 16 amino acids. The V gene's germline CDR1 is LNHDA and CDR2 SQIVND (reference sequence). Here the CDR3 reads CASSIFRGQGGTEAFF. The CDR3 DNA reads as TGTGCCAGTAGTATCTTTAGAGGACAGGGGGGAACTGAAGCTTTCTTT. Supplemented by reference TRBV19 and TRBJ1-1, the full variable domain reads DGGITQSPKYLFRKEGQNVTLSCEQNLNHDAMYWYRQDPGQGLRLIYYSQIVNDFQKGDIAEGYSVSREKKESFPLTVTSAQKNPTAFYLCASSIFRGQGGTEAFFGQGTRLTVV.

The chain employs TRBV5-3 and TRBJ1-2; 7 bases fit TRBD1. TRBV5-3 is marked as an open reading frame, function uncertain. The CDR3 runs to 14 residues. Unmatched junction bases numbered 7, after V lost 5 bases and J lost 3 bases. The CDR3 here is CARSHKTGDYGYTF. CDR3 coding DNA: TGTGCCAGAAGTCATAAAACAGGGGACTATGGCTACACCTTC.

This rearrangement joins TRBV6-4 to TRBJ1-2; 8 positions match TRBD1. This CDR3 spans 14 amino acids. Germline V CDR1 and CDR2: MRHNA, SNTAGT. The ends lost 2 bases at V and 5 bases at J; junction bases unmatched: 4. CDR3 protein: CASSDGQGGYGYTF. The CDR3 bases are TGTGCCAGCAGTGACGGACAGGGAGGGTATGGCTACACCTTC.

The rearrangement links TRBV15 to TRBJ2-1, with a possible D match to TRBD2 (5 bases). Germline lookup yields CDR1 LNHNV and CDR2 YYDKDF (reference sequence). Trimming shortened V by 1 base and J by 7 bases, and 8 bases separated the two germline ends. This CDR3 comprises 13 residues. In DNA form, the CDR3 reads TGTGCCACCAGCAGAGGGGCGGGTAATGAGCAGTTCTTC. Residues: CATSRGAGNEQFF.

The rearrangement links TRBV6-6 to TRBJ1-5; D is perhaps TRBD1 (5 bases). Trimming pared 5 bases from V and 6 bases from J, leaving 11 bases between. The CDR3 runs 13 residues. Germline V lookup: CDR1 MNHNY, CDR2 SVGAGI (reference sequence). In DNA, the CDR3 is TGTGCCAGCAGTATGCAGGGATCTCAGCCCCAGCATTTT. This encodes CASSMQGSQPQHF.

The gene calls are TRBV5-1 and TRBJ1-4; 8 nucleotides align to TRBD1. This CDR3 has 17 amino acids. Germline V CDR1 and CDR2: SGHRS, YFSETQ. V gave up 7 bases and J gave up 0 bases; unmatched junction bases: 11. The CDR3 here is CASGSETGDTTNEKLFF. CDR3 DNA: TGCGCCAGCGGGTCCGAGACAGGGGACACAACTAATGAAAAACTGTTTTTT.

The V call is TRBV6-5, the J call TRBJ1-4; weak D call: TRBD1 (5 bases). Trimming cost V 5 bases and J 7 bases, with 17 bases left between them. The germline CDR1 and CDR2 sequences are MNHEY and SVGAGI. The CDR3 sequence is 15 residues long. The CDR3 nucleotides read TGTGCCAGCAGTCCAGGGATCCGGGGAGGTGAAAAACTGTTTTTT. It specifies CASSPGIRGGEKLFF.

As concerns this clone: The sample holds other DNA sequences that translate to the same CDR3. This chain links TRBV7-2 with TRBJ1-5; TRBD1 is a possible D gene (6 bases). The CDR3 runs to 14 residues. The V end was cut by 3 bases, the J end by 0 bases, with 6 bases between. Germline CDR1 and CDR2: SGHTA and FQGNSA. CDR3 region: CASSLDSSNQPQHF. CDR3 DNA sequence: TGTGCCAGCAGCTTGGACAGTAGCAATCAGCCCCAGCATTTT. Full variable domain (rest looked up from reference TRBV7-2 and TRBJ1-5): GAGVSQSPSNKVTEKGKDVELRCDPISGHTALYWYRQSLGQGLEFLIYFQGNSAPDKSGLPSDRFSAERTGGSVSTLTIQRTQQEDSAVYLCASSLDSSNQPQHFGDGTRLSIL.

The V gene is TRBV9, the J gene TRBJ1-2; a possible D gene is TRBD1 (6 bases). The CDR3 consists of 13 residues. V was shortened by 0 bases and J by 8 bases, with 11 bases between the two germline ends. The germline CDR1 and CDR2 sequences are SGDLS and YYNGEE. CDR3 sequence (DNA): TGTGCCAGCAGCGTAGATGCAGGGGAAGGCTACACCTTC. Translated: CASSVDAGEGYTF.

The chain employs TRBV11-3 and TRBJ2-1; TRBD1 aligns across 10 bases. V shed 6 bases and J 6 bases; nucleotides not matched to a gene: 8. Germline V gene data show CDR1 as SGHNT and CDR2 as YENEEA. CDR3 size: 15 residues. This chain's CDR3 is CASSEGQGIRNEQFF. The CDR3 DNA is TGTGCCAGCAGTGAGGGACAGGGGATTCGCAATGAGCAGTTCTTC.

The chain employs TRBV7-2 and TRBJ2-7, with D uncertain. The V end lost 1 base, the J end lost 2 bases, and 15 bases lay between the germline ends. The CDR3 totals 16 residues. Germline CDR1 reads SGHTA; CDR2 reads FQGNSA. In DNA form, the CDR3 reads TGTGCCAGCAGCTTAGTCTCCCGGGTCCCCCCCTACGAGCAGTACTTC. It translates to CASSLVSRVPPYEQYF.

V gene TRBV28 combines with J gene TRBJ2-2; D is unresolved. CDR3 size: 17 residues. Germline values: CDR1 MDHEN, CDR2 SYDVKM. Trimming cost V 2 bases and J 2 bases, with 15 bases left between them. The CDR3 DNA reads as TGTGCCAGCAGTTTACTCCTGGTCGGAGCAAACACCGGGGAGCTGTTTTTT. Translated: CASSLLLVGANTGELFF.

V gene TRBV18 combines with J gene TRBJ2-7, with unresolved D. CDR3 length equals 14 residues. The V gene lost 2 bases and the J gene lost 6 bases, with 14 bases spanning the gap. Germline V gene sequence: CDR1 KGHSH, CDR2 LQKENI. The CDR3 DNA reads TGTGCCAGCTCACCAAACGGCCCCCCTAGCGAGCAGTACGTC. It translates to CASSPNGPPSEQYV.

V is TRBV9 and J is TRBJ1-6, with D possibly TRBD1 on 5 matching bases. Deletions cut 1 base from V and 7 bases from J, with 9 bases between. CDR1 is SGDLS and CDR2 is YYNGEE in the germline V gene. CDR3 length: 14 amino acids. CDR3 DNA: TGTGCCAGCAGCGTACAGGGTGGCAATTCACCCCTCCACTTT. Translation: CASSVQGGNSPLHF.